This entry lists 9 T cell receptor beta chains sequenced from one sample in a study of regulatory T cells in long-lasting Graves disease. The authors built TCR beta libraries using iRepertoire HTBI primers and Arm-PCR of CDR3 regions. A single record per CDR3 protein comes from TCRdb applying MiXCR to the multiplex PCR reads. The table shows hundreds of thousands of distinct CDR3 sequences, with less than 25% occurring only once. Time point reported: persistent/refractory GD, antithyroid drugs over 5 years with positive TRAb. Researchers made the TCR library from RNA that was extracted from PBMCs. The sequences come from peripheral blood mononuclear cells (PBMCs), collected when the disease was refractory, from a patient treated with antithyroid drugs. The receptors stem from a female donor with Graves disease.

This clonotype was counted ten times or more. The chain joins TRBV7-9 to TRBJ2-4, with TRBD1 matching over 10 bases. The CDR3 consists of 13 residues. The V segment lost 4 bases and the J segment 9 bases; nucleotides outside the gene matches: 3. Germline lookup yields CDR1 SEHNR and CDR2 FQNEAQ (reference sequence). In nucleotides, the CDR3 is TGTGCCAGCAGCTCGGGACAGGGGCCCATTCAGTACTTC. This gives the protein CASSSGQGPIQYF.

This rearrangement joins TRBV28 to TRBJ2-1; no reliable D call. Germline assignment: CDR1 MDHEN and CDR2 SYDVKM. The V and J ends lost 5 bases and 3 bases respectively, with 11 bases between them. This CDR3 has 14 amino acids. The CDR3 reads CASSRPDLYNEQFF. In nucleotides, the CDR3 is TGTGCCAGCAGTAGACCCGACCTCTACAATGAGCAGTTCTTC.

This clonotype was seen many times. The chain combines TRBV2 with TRBJ2-7, with D hard to call. Germline V gene lookup returns CDR1 SNHLY and CDR2 FYNNEI. This CDR3 is 13 amino acids long. V was trimmed by 9 bases and J by 0 bases, leaving 12 bases between them. The chain's CDR3 is CARMDPTSYEQYF. In DNA, the CDR3 is TGTGCCAGGATGGACCCTACCTCCTACGAGCAGTACTTC. The full variable domain, in which reference TRBV2 and TRBJ2-7 provide the parts outside the CDR3, is EPEVTQTPSHQVTQMGQEVILRCVPISNHLYFYWYRQILGQKVEFLVSFYNNEISEKSEIFDDQFSVERPDGSNFTLKIRSTKLEDSAMYFCARMDPTSYEQYFGPGTRLTVT.

There are many counts of this clonotype. This chain uses TRBV3-1 with TRBJ1-2; D gene uncertain. Trimming removed 0 bases from V and 4 bases from J, with 15 bases in between. Germline loops: CDR1 LGHDT, CDR2 YNNKEL (reference sequence). This CDR3 spans 16 amino acids. CDR3 sequence: CASSQDPAAGLYGYTF. CDR3 in DNA: TGTGCCAGCAGCCAAGATCCGGCCGCCGGGCTCTATGGCTACACCTTC. Supplemented by reference TRBV3-1 and TRBJ1-2, the full variable domain reads DTAVSQTPKYLVTQMGNDKSIKCEQNLGHDTMYWYKQDSKKFLKIMFSYNNKELIINETVPNRFSPKSPDKAHLNLHINSLELGDSAVYFCASSQDPAAGLYGYTFGSGTRLTVV.

This clonotype is a singleton in its sample. An end of the junction differs from the germline gene, which may be a read error. The J gene is TRBJ1-5, the V gene TRBV6-1, with D tentatively TRBD1 (6 bases). Per the germline V gene, CDR1 is MNHNS and CDR2 is SASEGT. CDR3 length: 14 amino acids. CDR3: CASSPGEVNQLQHF. In DNA form, the CDR3 reads TGTGCCAGCAGTCCAGGGGAGGTCAATCAGCTCCAGCATTTT.

This clonotype came up many times. J is TRBJ2-5 and V is TRBV6-1; D may be TRBD2 (5 bases). CDR3 size: 15 residues. Trimming stripped 8 bases from V and 3 bases from J, with 19 bases between. Germline CDR1 and CDR2: MNHNS and SASEGT. The CDR3 spells CASQSPGGAEETQYF. The CDR3 region has the DNA TGTGCCAGCCAAAGTCCCGGAGGAGCGGAAGAGACCCAGTACTTC.

Only a few counts were recorded for this clonotype. The rearrangement uses TRBV6-1 and TRBJ1-3, with a weak D call TRBD1 (6 bases). Germline CDR1 reads MNHNS; CDR2 reads SASEGT. The CDR3 is made up of 14 amino acids. Trimming took off 6 bases at V and 0 bases at J, with 9 bases between the two ends. Here the CDR3 reads CASRLQGSGNTIYF. In nucleotides, the CDR3 is TGTGCCAGCAGATTACAGGGCTCTGGAAACACCATATATTTT.

This clonotype came up many times. This rearrangement joins TRBV2 to TRBJ1-1; D uncertain. Trimming took off 8 bases at V and 2 bases at J, with 15 bases between the two ends. In germline, CDR1 is SNHLY, CDR2 FYNNEI. This CDR3 has 14 residues. The CDR3: CASVDFQVNTEAFF. The CDR3 DNA follows: TGTGCCAGCGTCGACTTTCAAGTAAACACTGAAGCTTTCTTT. Full variable domain (remainder filled in from reference TRBV2 and TRBJ1-1): EPEVTQTPSHQVTQMGQEVILRCVPISNHLYFYWYRQILGQKVEFLVSFYNNEISEKSEIFDDQFSVERPDGSNFTLKIRSTKLEDSAMYFCASVDFQVNTEAFFGQGTRLTVV.

This clonotype has at least ten counts. This chain links TRBV6-9 with TRBJ2-7, with 7 positions matching TRBD1. The V gene end was trimmed by 3 bases and the J gene end by 5 bases; junction bases not matched to a gene: 10. This CDR3 contains 15 residues. The germline V gene encodes CDR1 MNHGY and CDR2 SVAAGI. This chain's CDR3 is CASSYRTDRVDEQYF. Written as DNA, the CDR3 is TGTGCCAGCAGTTACCGTACCGACAGGGTAGACGAGCAGTACTTC.